This T cell receptor (beta chain) appears in the sequencing data of a study of cytomegalovirus exposure and HLA in healthy donors. Background on the study: When roughly 420 donors were genotyped, roughly 78% of them were found to fall in the Caucasian-associated ancestry cluster. Study-wide points: Analysis was performed later, and it showed HLA-associated TCR beta chains to be more clonally expanded than equally common others. Earlier analysis looked at TCR beta V segments, and most were productive about 87% or about 30% of the time.

A word on this clone: Its antigen is not known.

Primers included in the PCR were 60 Vbeta and 13 Jbeta primers. Measured with immunoSEQ multiplex PCR; TCRdb has only the in-frame clones, and not every one. The table records under 200,000 clones, approximately 80% of them present only once. Each donor was nominally healthy when sampled (though unrecorded immune exposures were likely). This CDR3 comprises 14 residues. Trimming took 5 bases from V and 4 from J, leaving 11 bases between them. CDR1 is MNHNY and CDR2 is SVGAGI in the germline V gene (reference sequence). V gene TRBV6-6 combines with J gene TRBJ1-4; D not certain. The source material was PBMCs. The TCR was taken from a woman between 50 and 59 years old in good health and CMV-seronegative. CDR3 sequence: CASSSPGNNEKLFF. The CDR3 bases are TGTGCCAGCAGTAGCCCGGGGAATAATGAAAAACTGTTTTTT.